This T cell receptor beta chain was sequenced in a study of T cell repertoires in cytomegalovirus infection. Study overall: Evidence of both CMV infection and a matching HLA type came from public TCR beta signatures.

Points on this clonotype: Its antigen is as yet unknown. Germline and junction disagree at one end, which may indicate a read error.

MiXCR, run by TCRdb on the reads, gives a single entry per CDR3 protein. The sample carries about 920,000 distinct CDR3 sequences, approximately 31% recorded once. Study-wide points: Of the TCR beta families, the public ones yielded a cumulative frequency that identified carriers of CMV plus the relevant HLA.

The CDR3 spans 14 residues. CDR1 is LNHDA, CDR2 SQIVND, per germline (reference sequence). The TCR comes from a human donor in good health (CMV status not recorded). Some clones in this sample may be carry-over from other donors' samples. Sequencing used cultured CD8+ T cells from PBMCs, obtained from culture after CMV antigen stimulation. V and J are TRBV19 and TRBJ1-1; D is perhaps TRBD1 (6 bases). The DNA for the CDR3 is TGTACCAGTAGTTGGGACATCTTGAACACTGAAGCTTTCTTT. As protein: CTSSWDILNTEAFF.